Each of the 8 T cell receptor beta chains below was sequenced from the same sample in a study of PD-1 blockade in classical Hodgkin lymphoma. TCRdb's table, derived via immunoSEQ multiplex PCR, lists solely in-frame clones and lacks some. The repertoire holds tens of thousands of clones, with about nine tenths as singletons. After autologous stem cell transplantation all patients relapsed, and prior brentuximab vedotin exposure differed between cohorts. The source material was peripheral blood mononuclear cells (PBMCs), sampled at baseline. The receptors originated from a human donor with classical Hodgkin lymphoma.

The chain employs TRBV20-1 and TRBJ1-1; D is undetermined. Looked up from germline, CDR1 is DFQATT and CDR2 is SNEGSKA (reference sequence). V gave up 2 bases and J gave up 8 bases, with 9 bases separating them. The CDR3 runs to 11 residues. The CDR3 DNA sequence: TGCAGTGCTAGAAAGCCTGAAGAAGCTTTCTTT. It encodes CSARKPEEAFF.

The chain couples TRBV11-2 to TRBJ2-1, with D maybe TRBD2 (5 bases). Per the germline V gene, CDR1 is SGHAT and CDR2 is FQNNGV. Trimming cost V 1 base and J 5 bases, with 15 bases left between them. The CDR3 consists of 16 residues. The CDR3 DNA reads TGTGCCAGCAGCTTAGTTCAGAGAGGGCTAAACAATGAGCAGTTCTTC. It encodes CASSLVQRGLNNEQFF.

V gene TRBV28 combines with J gene TRBJ1-3, with a weak D call TRBD1 (5 bases). Trimming stripped 3 bases from V and 3 bases from J, with 9 bases between. Per germline, CDR1 MDHEN and CDR2 SYDVKM. The length of the CDR3 is 14 residues. CDR3 sequence reads: CASSFRGNGNTIYF. In DNA form, the CDR3 reads TGTGCCAGCAGTTTTAGGGGAAATGGAAACACCATATATTTT.

The gene calls are TRBV27 and TRBJ2-1; 11 bases fit TRBD2. Germline lookup yields CDR1 MNHEY and CDR2 SMNVEV (reference sequence). V was pared by 3 bases and J by 6 bases, with 4 bases of the junction left unmatched. The CDR3 runs to 15 residues. The CDR3 DNA reads TGTGCCAGCAGTTTTCCGGGACTAGCGGTCAATGAGCAGTTCTTC. Amino acid sequence: CASSFPGLAVNEQFF.

J is TRBJ2-7 and V is TRBV7-4; the D is unclear. This CDR3 comprises 10 residues. CDR1 is SGHVT and CDR2 is SQSDAQ in the germline V gene. V gave up 7 bases and J gave up 3 bases, with 4 bases separating them. The CDR3 loop reads CASIIYEQYF. CDR3 DNA: TGTGCCAGCATCATCTACGAGCAGTACTTC.

The chain links TRBV28 to TRBJ2-5, with a weak D call TRBD1 (6 bases). The CDR3 is 14 residues long. V gave up 5 bases and J gave up 5 bases, with 15 bases separating them. Germline V gives CDR1 MDHEN, CDR2 SYDVKM. CDR3 in DNA: TGTGCCAGCAGTCCCCAGACAGGCGGGGAGACCCAGTACTTC. Translated: CASSPQTGGETQYF.

The rearrangement links TRBV28 to TRBJ1-5; a possible D gene is TRBD1 (5 bases). Germline CDR1 reads MDHEN; CDR2 reads SYDVKM. Deletions cut 6 bases from V and 10 bases from J, with 10 bases between. The CDR3 consists of 11 residues. The CDR3 loop reads CASRGTSPQHF. The CDR3 DNA is TGTGCCAGCAGGGGGACGTCTCCCCAGCATTTT.

This chain connects TRBV19 to TRBJ2-7; possible D gene TRBD2, 6 bases. The V and J ends lost 7 bases and 1 base respectively, with 17 bases between them. The germline CDR1 and CDR2 sequences are LNHDA and SQIVND (reference sequence). The CDR3 loop spans 15 amino acids. CDR3 residues: CASTMGGDRSYEQYF. The CDR3, as DNA: TGTGCCAGTACCATGGGGGGAGATCGGTCCTACGAGCAGTACTTC.